This TCR beta chain is from a study of response to subunit inactivated influenza vaccine. TCRdb called the RT-PCR reads again in MiXCR, with one record for every CDR3 protein. The sample records more than 450,000 distinct CDR3 sequences, 12% being singletons. Germline V gives CDR1 LNHNV, CDR2 YYDKDF (reference sequence). The CDR3 contains 15 residues. Trimming removed 1 base at V and 2 bases at J, with 12 bases between. This chain uses TRBV15 with TRBJ2-7; either TRBD1 or TRBD2 may fit D (5 bases each). Material: PBMCs from blood, obtained on the day of vaccination. The receptor comes from a middle-aged man who received an inactivated influenza vaccine. The CDR3 protein is CATSRAGAPAYEQYF. The CDR3, as DNA: TGTGCCACCAGCAGAGCCGGGGCTCCCGCCTACGAGCAGTACTTC.